The clone carrying this T cell receptor beta chain was recorded a few times. The data originate from a study of cytomegalovirus exposure and HLA in healthy donors. The ends were cut back, 2 bases at V and 6 bases at J, with 10 bases in the middle. CDR3 size: 13 residues. Germline assignment: CDR1 GTSNPN and CDR2 SVGIG (reference sequence). The PCR used 60 Vbeta and 13 Jbeta primers. As handled by the study authors: A later analysis tallied roughly 77 million unique TCR beta chains, some 12 million of them shared. Clones were read by immunoSEQ multiplex PCR, and TCRdb kept only the in-frame ones, dropping some. V and J calls and clone size come straight from that table; D and trimming were deduced from the DNA. The sample records 140,000 to 150,000 clones, approximately 80% being singletons.

This receptor was taken from a woman between 35 and 50 years old in good health and CMV-seropositive. This chain joins TRBV30 and TRBJ2-2; possible D gene TRBD1, 6 bases. Material for sequencing was PBMCs. For the CDR3, the DNA is TGTGCCTGGAGTCAGGGGCTCGCCGGGGAGCTGTTTTTT. The encoded protein is CAWSQGLAGELFF.